This T cell receptor beta chain was identified in a study of T cells in localized non-small cell lung cancer. General study findings and limits: Sequencing, confined to only one tumor region, leaves heterogeneity possible. The appearance of a median approximately 60 of the top 100 tumor clones was seen in adjacent lung.

Measured with immunoSEQ multiplex PCR; TCRdb has only the in-frame clones, and not every one. The repertoire holds some 19,000 clones, with around nine tenths as singletons. V lost 1 base, J lost 11 bases, and 15 bases lay in between. The length of the CDR3 is 13 residues. Per the germline V gene, CDR1 is SGHRS and CDR2 is YFSETQ. In the case of this clone: Antigen: not known.

The chain joins TRBV5-1 to TRBJ1-1, with D maybe TRBD1 (5 bases). This receptor was obtained from a male donor aged 60 or over with stage I squamous cell lung carcinoma. The sequences come from peripheral blood, collected before any cancer treatment. The CDR3 is CASSLNRGEEAFF. CDR3 sequence (DNA): TGCGCCAGCAGCTTGAATAGGGGAGAGGAGGCTTTCTTT.